This record concerns one T cell receptor (beta chain) sequence. This sample stems from a study of blood T cell repertoires in COVID-19. Study as a whole: COVID-19 samples, acute and convalescent, were from the United States, Italy and Spain.

The repertoire was sequenced with immunoSEQ multiplex PCR; TCRdb's copy has only in-frame clones and lacks some. Of about 230,000 clones listed, 81% are singletons. The CDR3 consists of 17 residues. Deletions cut 0 bases from V and 1 base from J, with 13 bases between. Germline CDR1 reads MGHRA; CDR2 reads YSYEKL. This TCR was recovered from a woman of 80 years or more with COVID-19, enrolled during active disease. The V call is TRBV4-1, the J call TRBJ1-5, with D tentatively TRBD1 (6 bases). Input material: peripheral blood. CDR3 loop: CASSQEGQGRSNQPQHF. The CDR3 DNA follows: TGCGCCAGCAGCCAAGAAGGGCAGGGGCGAAGCAATCAGCCCCAGCATTTT.